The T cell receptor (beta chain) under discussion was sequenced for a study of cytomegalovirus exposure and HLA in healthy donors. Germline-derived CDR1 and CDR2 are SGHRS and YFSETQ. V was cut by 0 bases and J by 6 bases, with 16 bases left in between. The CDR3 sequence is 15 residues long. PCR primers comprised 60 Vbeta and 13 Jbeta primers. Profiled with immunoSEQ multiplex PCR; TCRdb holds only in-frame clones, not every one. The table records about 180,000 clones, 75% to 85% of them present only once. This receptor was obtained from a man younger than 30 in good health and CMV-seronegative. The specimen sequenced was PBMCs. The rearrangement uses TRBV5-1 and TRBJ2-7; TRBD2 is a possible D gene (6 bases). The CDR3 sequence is CASSLGGTPSLEQYF. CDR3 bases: TGCGCCAGCAGCTTGGGAGGGACTCCCTCTCTCGAGCAGTACTTC.